A single sample gave rise to the 10 T cell receptor beta chains below, sequenced in a study of Ad26.COV2.S vaccination and SARS-CoV-2 variants. The treatment: about 20 received Ad26.COV2.S at low or high dose, single or two shots; a few received placebo; per-sample allocation not given. Sampling was done on day 63 after the first vaccine or placebo injection. The table came from immunoSEQ multiplex PCR; TCRdb's copy has only in-frame clones and leaves some out. Of 290,000 or so clones detected, more than 75% appear once; the ten largest clones hold approximately 3.3%. The sample consisted of peripheral blood, taken in a trial of Ad26.COV2.S vaccine versus placebo. These receptors originate from a person between 18 and 59 years old who received the Ad26.COV2.S COVID-19 vaccine or a placebo.

The chain combines TRBV18 with TRBJ2-7; D ambiguous. V was shortened by 3 bases and J by 2 bases, with 8 bases between the two germline ends. The CDR3 extends over 13 amino acids. Germline assignment: CDR1 KGHSH and CDR2 LQKENI. The DNA for the CDR3 is TGTGCCAGCTCACCGGCTATTACCTACGAGCAGTACTTC. It specifies CASSPAITYEQYF. The full variable domain, with the rest looked up from reference TRBV18 and TRBJ2-7, is NAGVMQNPRHLVRRRGQEARLRCSPMKGHSHVYWYRQLPEEGLKFMVYLQKENIIDESGMPKERFSAEFPKEGPSILRIQQVVRGDSAAYFCASSPAITYEQYFGPGTRLTVT.

The rearrangement joins TRBV6-1 to TRBJ1-1; the D is unclear. Germline CDR1 is MNHNS and CDR2 is SASEGT. Trimming took off 2 bases at V and 8 bases at J, with 15 bases between the two ends. The CDR3 consists of 14 residues. CDR3: CASSERGVGLEAFF. The DNA of the CDR3 is TGTGCCAGCAGTGAACGGGGTGTAGGACTAGAAGCTTTCTTT.

The rearrangement links TRBV9 to TRBJ2-1; no reliable D call. V dropped 2 bases and J dropped 6 bases, with 15 bases sitting between them. This CDR3 region has 15 residues. CDR1 and CDR2 from the germline V gene are SGDLS and YYNGEE. The CDR3 spells CASSVPGLTPNEQFF. As DNA, the CDR3 is TGTGCCAGCAGCGTCCCGGGTCTTACCCCCAATGAGCAGTTCTTC.

The chain carries TRBV7-2 and TRBJ2-2; tentatively, D is TRBD1 (7 bases). The CDR3 totals 15 residues. CDR1 and CDR2 (germline): SGHTA, FQGNSA. The V and J ends lost 0 bases and 4 bases respectively, with 9 bases between them. CDR3 DNA sequence: TGTGCCAGCAGCTTAGCGCAGGGGGGCACCGGGGAGCTGTTTTTT. Amino acids: CASSLAQGGTGELFF.

The chain couples TRBV10-3 to TRBJ2-7; 12 bases line up with TRBD2. The CDR3 runs 19 residues. The V gene end was trimmed by 2 bases and the J gene end by 4 bases; junction bases not matched to a gene: 15. Germline V CDR1 and CDR2: ENHRY, SYGVKD. The CDR3 is CAISERTGGTSGRPYEQYF. CDR3 DNA sequence: TGTGCCATCAGTGAGAGGACAGGGGGAACTAGCGGGAGGCCTTACGAGCAGTACTTC.

This chain joins TRBV3-1 (or the pseudogene TRBV3-2) and TRBJ1-3; D is uncertain. This CDR3 comprises 16 residues. Germline V gene lookup returns CDR1 LGHDT and CDR2 YNNKEL (reference sequence). V lost 3 bases and J 2 bases, leaving 14 bases between the germline ends. CDR3 nucleotides: TGTGCCAGCAGCCACCCGGGAGCAAATGCTGGAAACACCATATATTTT. Encoded protein: CASSHPGANAGNTIYF.

This chain connects TRBV20-1 to TRBJ1-3; 7 positions match TRBD1. Germline CDR1 is DFQATT and CDR2 is SNEGSKA (reference sequence). This CDR3 has 15 residues. The ends lost 3 bases at V and 5 bases at J; junction bases unmatched: 10. CDR3 protein: CSASPGGQRRNTIYF. The CDR3 nucleotides read TGCAGTGCTAGTCCCGGGGGACAGAGGAGAAACACCATATATTTT.

This rearrangement joins TRBV5-1 to TRBJ2-1; D not certain. V lost 0 bases and J lost 7, with 8 bases in between. CDR1 is SGHRS and CDR2 is YFSETQ in the germline V gene. This CDR3 contains 13 residues. The chain's CDR3 is CASSLVVGNEQFF. In DNA form, the CDR3 reads TGCGCCAGCAGCTTGGTGGTGGGGAATGAGCAGTTCTTC.

V and J are TRBV6-5 and TRBJ1-2; the D is unclear. Germline CDR1 is MNHEY and CDR2 is SVGAGI. The CDR3 has 15 amino acids. V shed 6 bases and J shed 2 bases, with 16 bases lying between them. The CDR3, as DNA: TGTGCCAGCAGGCCCAAAGCGAACTTCAACTATGGCTACACCTTC. Amino acids: CASRPKANFNYGYTF.

This clone has a single count. J is TRBJ2-4 and V is TRBV30; 8 bases map to TRBD2. J lost 6 bases, V lost 0 bases, and 4 bases had no gene match. The V gene's germline CDR1 is GTSNPN and CDR2 SVGIG (reference sequence). The CDR3 is made up of 14 amino acids. The CDR3 sequence is CAWSVAAGGNIQYF. CDR3 bases: TGTGCCTGGAGTGTAGCCGCGGGAGGAAACATTCAGTACTTC.